Listed below are T cell receptor beta chains from one sample, sequenced in a study of T cells in Graves' hyperthyroidism and ophthalmopathy. MiXCR, applied by TCRdb to the multiplex PCR reads, yields one record per CDR3 protein. Seen here are roughly 630,000 distinct CDR3 sequences, more than 15% observed once, and the top ten hold about 7%. Sequencing was performed on blood. Receptors originate from a woman in her 30s with Graves' hyperthyroidism. CDR3s include the opening cysteine and the closing phenylalanine or tryptophan. A D gene is named only where the DNA matches it firmly. Only part of the rows carry a size: once, few, many, or a class if the clone is expanded.

CDR3 DNA: TGTGCCAGCAGTTTAACAGGGTACCACGAGCAGTACTTC
CDR3 protein: CASSLTGYHEQYF
V gene: TRBV6-1
J gene: TRBJ2-7
D gene: -
clone size: many

CDR3 DNA: TGTGCCAGCAGCTTACTGCAGGGAGGGAATGGCTACACCTTC
CDR3 protein: CASSLLQGGNGYTF
V gene: TRBV7-6
J gene: TRBJ1-2
D gene: -
clone size: -

CDR3 DNA: TGCGCCAGCAGCGAAAGCAGCTCCTTTAACTATGGCTACACCTTC
CDR3 protein: CASSESSSFNYGYTF
V gene: TRBV5-1
J gene: TRBJ1-2
D gene: -
clone size: few

CDR3 DNA: TGTGCCACCATCGATTCGGAGGGCATTAACTATGGCTACACCTTC
CDR3 protein: CATIDSEGINYGYTF
V gene: TRBV2
J gene: TRBJ1-2
D gene: -
clone size: many

CDR3 DNA: TGTGCCAGCAGCCAACCCCCGGTGAATCAGCCCCAGCATTTT
CDR3 protein: CASSQPPVNQPQHF
V gene: TRBV3-1
J gene: TRBJ1-5
D gene: -
clone size: many

CDR3 DNA: TGTGCCAGCAGCGAAGACGGGACAGGGGTCACCGGGGAGCTGTTTTTT
CDR3 protein: CASSEDGTGVTGELFF
V gene: TRBV12-3/TRBV12-4
J gene: TRBJ2-2
D gene: TRBD1
clone size: many

CDR3 DNA: TGCGCCAGCGGATCGGGACTAGCTGGGGAGCAGTACTTC
CDR3 protein: CASGSGLAGEQYF
V gene: TRBV5-1
J gene: TRBJ2-7
D gene: TRBD2
clone size: many

CDR3 DNA: TGTGCCAGCAGCCACCTAGCGGGAGGGTCCTACAATGAGCAGTTCTTC
CDR3 protein: CASSHLAGGSYNEQFF
V gene: TRBV3-1
J gene: TRBJ2-1
D gene: TRBD2
clone size: many

CDR3 DNA: TGTGCCTGGAGTGGGGGGAGCCTTGGGACCCAGTACTTC
CDR3 protein: CAWSGGSLGTQYF
V gene: TRBV30
J gene: TRBJ2-5
D gene: -
clone size: many

CDR3 DNA: TGTGCCAGCAGCGTGGGACAGGGGAAATACAATGAGCAGTTCTTC
CDR3 protein: CASSVGQGKYNEQFF
V gene: TRBV11-1
J gene: TRBJ2-1
D gene: TRBD1
clone size: many

CDR3 DNA: TGTGCCAGCGTGGCTAGCGGGAGATACGAGCAGTACTTC
CDR3 protein: CASVASGRYEQYF
V gene: TRBV6-1
J gene: TRBJ2-7
D gene: TRBD2
clone size: -

CDR3 DNA: TGCGCCAGCAGCTTGGAGAGGGCGTCTGGAAACACCATATATTTT
CDR3 protein: CASSLERASGNTIYF
V gene: TRBV5-1
J gene: TRBJ1-3
D gene: -
clone size: -

CDR3 DNA: TGTGCCAGTAGTATAGTATTGTCAGTTTCACATTCCAATGAGCAGTTCTTC
CDR3 protein: CASSIVLSVSHSNEQFF
V gene: TRBV19
J gene: TRBJ2-1
D gene: -
clone size: few

CDR3 DNA: TGTGCCAGCATGAGGGAATCCGGGACAGGGATCTATGGCTACACCTTC
CDR3 protein: CASMRESGTGIYGYTF
V gene: TRBV6-1
J gene: TRBJ1-2
D gene: TRBD1
clone size: once

CDR3 DNA: TGTGCCAGCAGCTTAGGGACGGGACTAGCATCCGATACGCAGTATTTT
CDR3 protein: CASSLGTGLASDTQYF
V gene: TRBV11-3
J gene: TRBJ2-3
D gene: TRBD2
clone size: many

CDR3 DNA: TGTGCCAGCAGCCAAGGAAGCGGGATTTTATATGAGCAGTTCTTC
CDR3 protein: CASSQGSGILYEQFF
V gene: TRBV3-1
J gene: TRBJ2-1
D gene: TRBD2
clone size: many

CDR3 DNA: TGCAGTGCTCTACTAGCGGGGCCCGCCCATTTCTACAATGAGCAGTTCTTC
CDR3 protein: CSALLAGPAHFYNEQFF
V gene: TRBV20-1
J gene: TRBJ2-1
D gene: TRBD2
clone size: many

CDR3 DNA: TGCAGTGCTAGAAGACAGGGGTTCAATCAGCCCCAGCATTTT
CDR3 protein: CSARRQGFNQPQHF
V gene: TRBV20-1
J gene: TRBJ1-5
D gene: TRBD1
clone size: many

CDR3 DNA: TGTGCCAGCAGTGAATCGGCTAGTCCTGGGACCCAGTACTTC
CDR3 protein: CASSESASPGTQYF
V gene: TRBV6-1
J gene: TRBJ2-5
D gene: -
clone size: many

CDR3 DNA: TGTGCCAGCAGCTTGGGACCCCGGGGGGGAGTGGAGGGAGAGGCCCAGTACTTC
CDR3 protein: CASSLGPRGGVEGEAQYF
V gene: TRBV5-4
J gene: TRBJ2-5
D gene: TRBD2
clone size: -

CDR3 DNA: TGTGCCAGCAGCACCTCCCCAAGACCCTCCTACAATGAGCAGTTCTTC
CDR3 protein: CASSTSPRPSYNEQFF
V gene: TRBV7-3
J gene: TRBJ2-1
D gene: -
clone size: few

CDR3 DNA: TGTGCCTGGAGTGTACAGGGTGCTGGCTACACCTTC
CDR3 protein: CAWSVQGAGYTF
V gene: TRBV30
J gene: TRBJ1-2
D gene: -
clone size: many

CDR3 DNA: TGTGCCAGCAGTACCGTTTCGTACACTGAAGCTTTCTTT
CDR3 protein: CASSTVSYTEAFF
V gene: TRBV6-2/TRBV6-3
J gene: TRBJ1-1
D gene: -
clone size: few

CDR3 DNA: TGCAGTGCTTATGAACAGGGACCCTTCGAGCAGTACTTC
CDR3 protein: CSAYEQGPFEQYF
V gene: TRBV20-1
J gene: TRBJ2-7
D gene: -
clone size: few

CDR3 DNA: TGCAGTGCTTGGACAGGGGGGGAGACCCAGTACTTC
CDR3 protein: CSAWTGGETQYF
V gene: TRBV20-1
J gene: TRBJ2-5
D gene: TRBD1
clone size: many

CDR3 DNA: TGTGCCAGCAGTAATGGGCAATGGGAGTTCTTC
CDR3 protein: CASSNGQWEFF
V gene: TRBV27
J gene: TRBJ2-1
D gene: -
clone size: -

CDR3 DNA: TGTGCCATCAGTGAGTCCGGGACAGGGAACAGCGAGCAGTACTTC
CDR3 protein: CAISESGTGNSEQYF
V gene: TRBV10-3
J gene: TRBJ2-7
D gene: TRBD1
clone size: -

CDR3 DNA: TGTGCCAGCAGCGGGGGACTAGCGGGATTTAACAATGAGCAGTTCTTC
CDR3 protein: CASSGGLAGFNNEQFF
V gene: TRBV5-4
J gene: TRBJ2-1
D gene: TRBD2
clone size: -

CDR3 DNA: TGTGCCAGTAGTATCCCCCGACAGGGACTGAACACTGAAGCTTTCTTT
CDR3 protein: CASSIPRQGLNTEAFF
V gene: TRBV19
J gene: TRBJ1-1
D gene: TRBD1
clone size: -

CDR3 DNA: TGTGCCACCAGCAGCAGGGGTGATAGTGAGCAGTTCTTC
CDR3 protein: CATSSRGDSEQFF
V gene: TRBV24-1
J gene: TRBJ2-1
D gene: -
clone size: few